These 17 T cell receptor beta chains originate from one sample sequenced in a study of Ad26.COV2.S vaccination and SARS-CoV-2 variants. Described treatment: 15 to 20 received Ad26.COV2.S at low or high dose, single or two shots; roughly five received placebo; per-sample allocation not given. The samples were gathered on day 63 after the first injection of vaccine or placebo. The repertoire was sequenced with immunoSEQ multiplex PCR; TCRdb's copy has only in-frame clones and lacks some. The sample has 200,000 to 300,000 clones, 85% to 90% seen once; the top ten hold around 11%. The starting material was peripheral blood, obtained in a trial of Ad26.COV2.S vaccine versus placebo. These receptors originate from a person between 18 and 65 years old who received the Ad26.COV2.S COVID-19 vaccine or a placebo.

This clone appeared once. V and J are TRBV3-1 (or the pseudogene TRBV3-2) and TRBJ2-2; D is ambiguous. The germline V and J ends were trimmed by 1 base and 4 bases, with 16 bases remaining between them. Germline values: CDR1 LGHDT, CDR2 YNNKEL (reference sequence). The CDR3 extends over 17 amino acids. The CDR3 nucleotides are TGTGCCAGCAGCCAAGTGAATCTCGGATTGTCCACCGGGGAGCTGTTTTTT. It yields the protein CASSQVNLGLSTGELFF.

The chain joins TRBV27 to TRBJ2-1; 8 bases match TRBD1. Trimming at V came to 3 bases and at J to 6 bases, leaving 7 bases not matched to a gene. The CDR3 length is 15 residues. The germline V gene encodes CDR1 MNHEY and CDR2 SMNVEV (reference sequence). CDR3 residues: CASSFQGTGRNEQFF. The CDR3 bases are TGTGCCAGCAGTTTTCAAGGGACAGGACGCAATGAGCAGTTCTTC.

The chain employs TRBV6-5 and TRBJ2-7; 7 bases align to TRBD2. CDR3 length equals 12 residues. The ends lost 10 bases at V and 7 bases at J; junction bases unmatched: 10. Germline lookup yields CDR1 MNHEY and CDR2 SVGAGI. Here the CDR3 DNA reads TGTGCCACCTACCCCAGAGCGGGGGAGCAGTACTTC. It specifies CATYPRAGEQYF.

This clone was counted once. This chain uses TRBV7-6 with TRBJ2-1; D is uncertain. This CDR3 comprises 15 residues. V was pared by 4 bases and J by 8 bases, with 18 bases between. Per germline, CDR1 SGHVS and CDR2 FNYEAQ. As DNA, the CDR3 is TGTGCCAGCAGCTCGGTGAGTTGGGCGATCGATGAGCAGTTCTTC. Translation gives CASSSVSWAIDEQFF. The variable domain in full, completed from reference TRBV7-6 and TRBJ2-1, reads GAGVSQSPRYKVTKRGQDVALRCDPISGHVSLYWYRQALGQGPEFLTYFNYEAQQDKSGLPNDRFSAERPEGSISTLTIQRTEQRDSAMYRCASSSVSWAIDEQFFGPGTRLTVL.

This clone was observed once. The chain employs TRBV19 and TRBJ1-1; tentatively, D is TRBD1 (6 bases). With 3 bases removed from V and 6 bases from J, the gap between germline ends came to 17 bases. The length of the CDR3 is 15 residues. From germline, CDR1 is LNHDA and CDR2 SQIVND (reference sequence). CDR3 sequence: CASSMGWTGAPEAFF. The CDR3 nucleotides read TGTGCCAGTAGTATGGGTTGGACGGGGGCCCCTGAAGCTTTCTTT.

The V and J genes are TRBV30 and TRBJ1-3; 7 bases line up with TRBD1. The CDR3 loop spans 16 amino acids. V gave up 3 bases and J gave up 0 bases; unmatched junction bases: 8. Germline-derived CDR1 and CDR2 are GTSNPN and SVGIG (reference sequence). CDR3 sequence (DNA): TGTGCCTGGAGGGATAAACAGGGGAACTCTGGAAACACCATATATTTT. Translation gives CAWRDKQGNSGNTIYF. The whole variable domain, filled in from reference TRBV30 and TRBJ1-3, reads SQTIHQWPATLVQPVGSPLSLECTVEGTSNPNLYWYRQAAGRGLQLLFYSVGIGQISSEVPQNLSASRPQDRQFILSSKKLLLSDSGFYLCAWRDKQGNSGNTIYFGEGSWLTVV.

For the CDR3, the DNA is TGTGCCACCCGGAAATTAGACTTCGAGGGGCAAAATGAGCAGTTCTTC. Protein sequence: CATRKLDFEGQNEQFF. J is TRBJ2-1 and V is TRBV24-1; the D call may be TRBD1 or TRBD2 (5 bases each). The CDR3 loop spans 16 amino acids. The germline gives CDR1 KGHDR, CDR2 SFDVKD. V gave up 9 bases and J gave up 7 bases, with 24 bases separating them.

The chain joins TRBV11-3 to TRBJ2-7; D may be TRBD1 (6 bases). The CDR3 length is 13 residues. CDR1 and CDR2 from the germline V gene are SGHNT and YENEEA. Trimming cost V 2 bases and J 6 bases, with 11 bases left between them. In DNA, the CDR3 is TGTGCCAGCAGCTTACTGACAGGTGGCGAGCAGTACTTC. Its protein product is CASSLLTGGEQYF.

This clone has just one count. The genes are TRBV6-5 and TRBJ1-1; D ambiguous. The CDR3 extends over 15 amino acids. CDR1 and CDR2 (germline): MNHEY, SVGAGI. Deletions cut 7 bases from V and 4 bases from J, with 19 bases between. CDR3 in amino acids: CASTTYVGLRTEAFF. CDR3 bases: TGTGCCAGCACCACCTACGTAGGGTTACGCACTGAAGCTTTCTTT.

The J gene is TRBJ2-7, the V gene TRBV27; D might be TRBD1 (6 bases). The germline gives CDR1 MNHEY, CDR2 SMNVEV (reference sequence). The CDR3 extends over 13 amino acids. V was shortened by 2 bases and J by 4 bases, with 9 bases between the two germline ends. CDR3 residues: CASSLGQTYEQYF. The DNA of the CDR3 is TGTGCCAGCAGTTTAGGACAGACTTACGAGCAGTACTTC.

V usage is TRBV6-5 and J usage is TRBJ2-7; D gene unclear. The CDR3 runs 16 residues. Between the trimmed V and J ends, which lost 4 bases and 2 bases, there was a span of 18 bases. Germline CDR1 and CDR2: MNHEY and SVGAGI. CDR3 region: CASSLLGIPQTYEQYF. The DNA of the CDR3 is TGTGCCAGCAGTTTGTTAGGGATCCCTCAAACCTACGAGCAGTACTTC.

The V and J genes are TRBV6-5 and TRBJ2-5; TRBD2 agrees at 9 bases. This CDR3 region has 15 residues. V lost 4 bases to trimming and J lost 1 base; unmatched junction nucleotides: 4. Germline V gene lookup returns CDR1 MNHEY and CDR2 SVGAGI. CDR3 sequence: CASSSRRGGQETQYF. In DNA form, the CDR3 reads TGTGCCAGCAGTTCCCGGCGGGGGGGCCAAGAGACCCAGTACTTC.

This clone was counted only a few times. The V call is TRBV6-2 or TRBV6-3, the J call TRBJ2-7; no definite D call. V was pared by 5 bases and J by 3 bases, with 11 bases between. The CDR3 spans 13 residues. In germline, CDR1 is MNHEY, CDR2 SVGEGT. The CDR3 coding sequence is TGTGCCAGCAGTCTCCTTGGCGGCTACGAGCAGTACTTC. Translating it yields CASSLLGGYEQYF.

The chain combines TRBV6-5 with TRBJ2-3; the D gene is possibly TRBD2 (6 bases). Germline CDR1 and CDR2: MNHEY and SVGAGI. This CDR3 contains 14 residues. The V end lost 8 bases, the J end lost 0 bases, and 12 bases lay between the germline ends. This chain's CDR3 is CASARGTSTDTQYF. The CDR3 coding sequence is TGTGCCAGCGCCCGAGGGACTAGCACAGATACGCAGTATTTT.

This clone was recorded a few times. This chain joins TRBV7-2 and TRBJ2-2; 11 nucleotides line up with TRBD2. The CDR3 is 17 amino acids. The ends lost 5 bases at V and 4 bases at J; junction bases unmatched: 9. The germline V gene has CDR1 SGHTA and CDR2 FQGNSA. CDR3 DNA: TGTGCCAGCAGCCCAACCTCCGGGACTAGCGGCACCGGGGAGCTGTTTTTT. Protein product: CASSPTSGTSGTGELFF. The whole variable domain, remainder taken from reference TRBV7-2 and TRBJ2-2, is GAGVSQSPSNKVTEKGKDVELRCDPISGHTALYWYRQSLGQGLEFLIYFQGNSAPDKSGLPSDRFSAERTGGSVSTLTIQRTQQEDSAVYLCASSPTSGTSGTGELFFGEGSRLTVL.

The rearrangement links TRBV5-1 to TRBJ2-6; possible D gene TRBD1, 6 bases. V was cut by 4 bases and J by 0 bases, with 14 bases left in between. CDR1 SGHRS and CDR2 YFSETQ come from the germline V gene. CDR3 length: 17 residues. In DNA, the CDR3 is TGCGCCAGCAGCCCGTCGGGACAAATCTCTGGGGCCAACGTCCTGACTTTC. It translates to CASSPSGQISGANVLTF.

The V and J genes are TRBV13 and TRBJ2-7, with TRBD1 as a possible D gene (5 bases). The CDR3 has 16 amino acids. Looked up from germline, CDR1 is PRHDT and CDR2 is FYEKMQ (reference sequence). V gave up 0 bases and J gave up 0 bases, with 12 bases separating them. The CDR3 DNA reads as TGTGCCAGCAGCTTAGGCAGGGCAGCTCTCTCCTACGAGCAGTACTTC. Its translation is CASSLGRAALSYEQYF.